The 29 T cell receptor beta chains below come from one sample, sequenced in a study of T cells in localized non-small cell lung cancer. Assay used: immunoSEQ multiplex PCR; TCRdb lists only in-frame clones, some missing. The sample has under 15,000 clones; around 82% are singletons. Source: peripheral blood, taken before any cancer treatment. Receptors were obtained from a male donor aged 60 or over with stage I lung adenocarcinoma.

The count of this clone is one. The chain carries TRBV13 and TRBJ2-1; 7 bases map to TRBD2. Germline V gene sequence: CDR1 PRHDT, CDR2 FYEKMQ (reference sequence). This CDR3 spans 13 amino acids. V trimming: 5 bases; J trimming: 9 bases; junction bases outside the gene matches: 7. CDR3 amino acids: CASSTRLAGEQFF. The CDR3 DNA reads as TGTGCCAGCAGCACTAGACTAGCCGGTGAGCAGTTCTTC.

V gene TRBV19 combines with J gene TRBJ1-6; 7 bases line up with TRBD1. The V gene end was trimmed by 5 bases and the J gene end by 10 bases; junction bases not matched to a gene: 8. The CDR3 covers 14 residues. The germline V gene encodes CDR1 LNHDA and CDR2 SQIVND (reference sequence). The CDR3 DNA reads as TGTGCCAGTAGTGAAGACAGGGCAAGGTCACCCCTCCACTTT. It encodes CASSEDRARSPLHF.

In nucleotides, the CDR3 is TGTGCCAGCAGGCTGAGGGGATCTGGAAACACCATATATTTT. It translates to CASRLRGSGNTIYF. The chain employs TRBV28 and TRBJ1-3, with a weak D call TRBD1 (5 bases). Germline-derived CDR1 and CDR2 are MDHEN and SYDVKM. The CDR3 runs to 14 residues. V was pared by 6 bases and J by 1 base, with 10 bases between.

The CDR3 DNA sequence: TGTGCCTGGAGCAGCGGAGGGCCTGGGGTCGCAGATACGCAGTATTTT. As protein: CAWSSGGPGVADTQYF. The chain has TRBV30 and TRBJ2-3; tentative D call: TRBD2 (6 bases). Germline assignment: CDR1 GTSNPN and CDR2 SVGIG (reference sequence). Trimming shortened V by 3 bases and J by 4 bases, and 20 bases separated the two germline ends. There are 16 residues in the CDR3. The whole variable domain, filled in from reference TRBV30 and TRBJ2-3, reads SQTIHQWPATLVQPVGSPLSLECTVEGTSNPNLYWYRQAAGRGLQLLFYSVGIGQISSEVPQNLSASRPQDRQFILSSKKLLLSDSGFYLCAWSSGGPGVADTQYFGPGTRLTVL.

This clone was seen a few times. V is TRBV5-1 and J is TRBJ2-7; D is perhaps TRBD1 or TRBD2 (5 bases each). The CDR3 is 15 amino acids. CDR1 and CDR2 from the germline V gene are SGHRS and YFSETQ. Trimming took off 0 bases at V and 0 bases at J, with 10 bases between the two ends. CDR3 protein: CASSLDPGPSYEQYF. The DNA of the CDR3 is TGCGCCAGCAGCTTGGACCCGGGGCCCTCCTACGAGCAGTACTTC.

CDR3 amino acids: CASSGSGSIYNEQFF. The CDR3 bases are TGTGCCAGCAGTGGAAGCGGGAGTATCTACAATGAGCAGTTCTTC. The V gene is TRBV6-6, the J gene TRBJ2-1; 8 nucleotides align to TRBD2. This CDR3 has 15 amino acids. The germline CDR1 and CDR2 sequences are MNHNY and SVGAGI (reference sequence). The junction had 6 bases not matched to a gene; V was cut back by 5 bases and J by 3 bases.

This chain joins TRBV6-1 and TRBJ2-3; no reliable D call. V was clipped by 7 bases and J by 7 bases, with 15 bases between them. Germline-derived CDR1 and CDR2 are MNHNS and SASEGT. The CDR3 consists of 13 residues. CDR3 nucleotide sequence: TGTGCCAGCAATCAGCGTGTGATGAATACGCAGTATTTT. It codes for CASNQRVMNTQYF.

The V gene is TRBV18, the J gene TRBJ1-5; D gene unclear. Germline CDR1 reads KGHSH; CDR2 reads LQKENI. This CDR3 has 13 residues. Trimming took 3 bases from V and 3 from J, leaving 6 bases between them. CDR3 sequence reads: CASSPAINQPQHF. The CDR3 bases are TGTGCCAGCTCACCGGCGATCAATCAGCCCCAGCATTTT.

The V call is TRBV5-1, the J call TRBJ1-1; maybe TRBD1 (5 bases). The germline gives CDR1 SGHRS, CDR2 YFSETQ. V shed 7 bases and J shed 5 bases, with 15 bases lying between them. The CDR3 length is 13 residues. This CDR3 reads CASSLRDGTEAFF. The CDR3 DNA reads TGCGCCAGCTCCCTTAGGGACGGTACTGAAGCTTTCTTT.

The V call is TRBV18, the J call TRBJ2-2; D gene unclear. Trimming removed 7 bases from V and 0 bases from J, with 9 bases in between. The length of the CDR3 is 14 residues. CDR1 KGHSH and CDR2 LQKENI come from the germline V gene. DNA of the CDR3: TGTGCCAGCTTCCCCCCCTCGAACACCGGGGAGCTGTTTTTT. Its protein is CASFPPSNTGELFF.

This clone was detected once. The DNA for the CDR3 is TGTGCCAGTAGTGCGGGAGGGCCGGGCACAGATACGCAGTATTTT. Its protein is CASSAGGPGTDTQYF. The rearrangement links TRBV19 to TRBJ2-3, with 9 bases fitting TRBD2. CDR1 and CDR2 from the germline V gene are LNHDA and SQIVND (reference sequence). The CDR3 runs to 15 residues. The V segment lost 5 bases and the J segment 1 base; nucleotides outside the gene matches: 4.

The gene calls are TRBV28 and TRBJ2-7; a possible D gene is TRBD1 (6 bases). The ends were cut back, 6 bases at V and 2 bases at J, with 20 bases in the middle. This CDR3 has 16 amino acids. The germline V gene encodes CDR1 MDHEN and CDR2 SYDVKM. The CDR3 reads CASRLQGFFGTYEQYF. The CDR3 DNA is TGTGCCAGCAGACTACAGGGATTTTTTGGTACCTACGAGCAGTACTTC.

Notes on this clone: A read error may account for a junction end that differs from germline. The rearrangement joins TRBV11-2 to TRBJ2-1; D possibly uses TRBD1 or TRBD2 (5 bases each). The length of the CDR3 is 12 residues. Per the germline V gene, CDR1 is SGHAT and CDR2 is FQNNGV. CDR3 loop: CASSLDRRGPIF. The CDR3 nucleotides are TGTGCCAGCAGCTTAGATCGAAGGGGACCGATCTTC.

V and J are TRBV7-2 and TRBJ2-1, with D tentatively TRBD1 or TRBD2 (6 bases each). The CDR3 loop spans 15 amino acids. Trimming took off 7 bases at V and 5 bases at J, with 18 bases between the two ends. The germline CDR1 and CDR2 sequences are SGHTA and FQGNSA. CDR3 region: CASTLRGGMDNEQFF. DNA for the CDR3: TGTGCCAGCACCCTCAGGGGAGGTATGGACAATGAGCAGTTCTTC.

The rearrangement links TRBV6-5 to TRBJ2-6; D call uncertain. Looked up from germline, CDR1 is MNHEY and CDR2 is SVGAGI. The CDR3 length is 15 residues. V was trimmed by 0 bases and J by 1 base, leaving 4 bases between them. The CDR3 DNA reads as TGTGCCAGCAGTTACTCCGGGTCTGGGGCCAACGTCCTGACTTTC. This translates into CASSYSGSGANVLTF.

This clone was counted only a few times. This rearrangement joins TRBV11-1 to TRBJ2-4, with D unclear. Germline CDR1 and CDR2: SGHAT and FQDESV (reference sequence). Trimming shortened V by 3 bases and J by 2 bases, and 8 bases separated the two germline ends. The CDR3 extends over 14 amino acids. The CDR3 here is CASSFTDSKNIQYF. CDR3 in DNA: TGTGCCAGCAGCTTCACAGACTCCAAAAACATTCAGTACTTC.

The V gene is TRBV5-1, the J gene TRBJ2-5; 7 bases align to TRBD1. V lost 4 bases, J lost 5 bases, and 11 bases stayed unmatched. CDR3 length: 15 residues. The V gene's germline CDR1 is SGHRS and CDR2 YFSETQ. Written as DNA, the CDR3 is TGCGCCAGCAGCATAGGGCTGACAGGGTCCGAGACCCAGTACTTC. This gives the protein CASSIGLTGSETQYF. The whole variable domain, remainder taken from reference TRBV5-1 and TRBJ2-5, is KAGVTQTPRYLIKTRGQQVTLSCSPISGHRSVSWYQQTPGQGLQFLFEYFSETQRNKGNFPGRFSGRQFSNSRSEMNVSTLELGDSALYLCASSIGLTGSETQYFGPGTRLLVL.

This chain uses TRBV28 with TRBJ1-2; D is unclear. Trimming took 4 bases from V and 5 from J, leaving 5 bases between them. Germline CDR1 and CDR2: MDHEN and SYDVKM. The CDR3 consists of 11 residues. CDR3 sequence reads: CASSSGYGYTF. The CDR3 DNA reads TGTGCCAGCAGTTCGGGATATGGCTACACCTTC.

This chain links TRBV19 with TRBJ1-5; the D is unclear. CDR1 and CDR2 (germline): LNHDA, SQIVND (reference sequence). The ends were cut back, 5 bases at V and 4 bases at J, with 12 bases in the middle. This CDR3 comprises 14 residues. CDR3 nucleotide sequence: TGTGCCAGTAGTCCCCCGGCCGATAATCAGCCCCAGCATTTT. It codes for CASSPPADNQPQHF.

V gene TRBV5-1 combines with J gene TRBJ2-5, with 7 bases matching TRBD1. CDR1 is SGHRS, CDR2 YFSETQ, per germline. The CDR3 covers 14 residues. The J segment lost 5 bases and the V segment lost 4 bases, leaving 8 bases of the junction unmatched. CDR3 protein: CASSLTGVRETQYF. The CDR3 bases are TGCGCCAGCAGCCTAACAGGGGTTCGGGAGACCCAGTACTTC.

V is TRBV27 and J is TRBJ1-2; D not resolved. Trimming removed 8 bases at V and 2 bases at J, with 18 bases between. CDR1 MNHEY and CDR2 SMNVEV come from the germline V gene (reference sequence). The CDR3 runs to 15 residues. CDR3 coding DNA: TGTGCCAGCCTAGGAATACGAAGTCGGAACTATGGCTACACCTTC. This codes for CASLGIRSRNYGYTF.

This clone was seen just once. The chain employs TRBV19 and TRBJ1-5; 7 nucleotides align to TRBD1. Unmatched junction bases numbered 5, after V lost 3 bases and J lost 3 bases. The CDR3 has 15 residues. Per the germline V gene, CDR1 is LNHDA and CDR2 is SQIVND (reference sequence). The CDR3 sequence: CASSILGQANQPQHF. The CDR3 DNA sequence: TGTGCCAGTAGTATCCTCGGACAGGCCAATCAGCCCCAGCATTTT.

The chain couples TRBV20-1 to TRBJ1-1; a weak D match, TRBD1 (5 bases). Germline CDR1 DFQATT, CDR2 SNEGSKA (reference sequence). V was clipped by 7 bases and J by 11 bases, with 14 bases between them. The CDR3 has 10 residues. The CDR3 nucleotides read TGCAGTGTCCTCAAGGGGTGGGCTTTCTTT. Encoded protein: CSVLKGWAFF.

The rearrangement uses TRBV6-4 and TRBJ1-5; possibly TRBD1 for D (5 bases). CDR1 and CDR2 from the germline V gene are MRHNA and SNTAGT. With 5 bases removed from V and 2 bases from J, the gap between germline ends came to 13 bases. This CDR3 has 15 amino acids. The CDR3 spells CASSPRGGRNQPQHF. CDR3 DNA: TGTGCCAGCAGTCCCCGGGGGGGTCGCAATCAGCCCCAGCATTTT.

This chain uses TRBV21-1 with TRBJ2-2; the table's D gene call, TRBD2, was not cross checked with the DNA. TRBV21-1 is given as a pseudogene. The CDR3 is 16 amino acids. DNA for the CDR3: TGTGCCAGCAGCAAAGCGCGCTCACTAGAAGTCGGGGAGCTGTTTTTT. Translation gives CASSKARSLEVGELFF.

V is TRBV25-1 and J is TRBJ1-1; no firm D call. Trimming removed 1 base at V and 4 bases at J, with 19 bases between. CDR3 length equals 17 residues. From germline, CDR1 is MGHDK and CDR2 SYGVNS. The CDR3 sequence: CASSESWGTAPATEAFF. DNA for the CDR3: TGTGCCAGCAGTGAATCGTGGGGAACCGCGCCTGCCACTGAAGCTTTCTTT. The variable domain in full, with the rest retrieved from reference TRBV25-1 and TRBJ1-1, is EADIYQTPRYLVIGTGKKITLECSQTMGHDKMYWYQQDPGMELHLIHYSYGVNSTEKGDLSSESTVSRIRTEHFPLTLESARPSHTSQYLCASSESWGTAPATEAFFGQGTRLTVV.

The V gene is TRBV2, the J gene TRBJ1-1; the D gene is possibly TRBD1 (5 bases). This CDR3 spans 14 amino acids. V lost 7 bases and J 1 base, leaving 13 bases between the germline ends. Germline assignment: CDR1 SNHLY and CDR2 FYNNEI. This CDR3 reads CASNYLGGNTEAFF. For the CDR3, the DNA is TGTGCCAGCAACTATCTTGGGGGGAACACTGAAGCTTTCTTT.

This chain connects TRBV7-2 to TRBJ1-5; a weak D match, TRBD1 (6 bases). The CDR3 is 15 amino acids. The germline V gene encodes CDR1 SGHTA and CDR2 FQGNSA. Trimming removed 1 base at V and 0 bases at J, with 7 bases between. Written as DNA, the CDR3 is TGTGCCAGCAGCTTAGAGGGGGGTAGCAATCAGCCCCAGCATTTT. Translated: CASSLEGGSNQPQHF.

The chain recombines TRBV6-6 with TRBJ1-5, with D possibly TRBD1 on 6 matching bases. The CDR3 covers 15 residues. Germline CDR1 reads MNHNY; CDR2 reads SVGAGI (reference sequence). The germline V and J ends were trimmed by 8 bases and 4 bases, with 18 bases remaining between them. CDR3 in DNA: TGTGCCAGCCGACAGGACCTCATCAATAATCAGCCCCAGCATTTT. Its translation is CASRQDLINNQPQHF.